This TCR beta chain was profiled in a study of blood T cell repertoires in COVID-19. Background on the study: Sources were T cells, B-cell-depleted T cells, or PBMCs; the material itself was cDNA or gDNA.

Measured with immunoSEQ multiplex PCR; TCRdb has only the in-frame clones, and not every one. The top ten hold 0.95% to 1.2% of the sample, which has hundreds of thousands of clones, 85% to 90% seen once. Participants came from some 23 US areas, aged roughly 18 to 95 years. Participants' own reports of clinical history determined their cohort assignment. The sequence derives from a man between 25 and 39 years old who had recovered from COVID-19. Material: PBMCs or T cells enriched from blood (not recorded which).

The CDR3 reads CASSFRTGTFF. The CDR3 DNA sequence: TGTGCCAGCAGCTTTAGGACAGGGACTTTCTTT. J is TRBJ1-1 and V is TRBV2; 8 nucleotides line up with TRBD1. V trimming: 6 bases; J trimming: 12 bases; junction bases outside the gene matches: 6. Germline values: CDR1 SNHLY, CDR2 FYNNEI. The CDR3 has 11 amino acids.